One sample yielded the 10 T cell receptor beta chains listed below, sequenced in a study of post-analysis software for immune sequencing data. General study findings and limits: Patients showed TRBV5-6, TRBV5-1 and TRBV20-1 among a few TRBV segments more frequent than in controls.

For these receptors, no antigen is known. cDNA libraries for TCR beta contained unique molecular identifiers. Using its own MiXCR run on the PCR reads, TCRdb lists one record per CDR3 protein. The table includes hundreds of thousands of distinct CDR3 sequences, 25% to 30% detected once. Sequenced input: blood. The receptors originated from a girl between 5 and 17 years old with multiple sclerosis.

The CDR3 DNA sequence: TGCGCCAGCAGCCAAGAGTTTGCACCCAATCAGCCCCAGCATTTT. Amino acids: CASSQEFAPNQPQHF. This chain links TRBV4-3 with TRBJ1-5; D call uncertain. The CDR3 is 15 residues long. The ends were cut back, 0 bases at V and 3 bases at J, with 9 bases in the middle. The germline gives CDR1 LGHNA, CDR2 YSLEER.

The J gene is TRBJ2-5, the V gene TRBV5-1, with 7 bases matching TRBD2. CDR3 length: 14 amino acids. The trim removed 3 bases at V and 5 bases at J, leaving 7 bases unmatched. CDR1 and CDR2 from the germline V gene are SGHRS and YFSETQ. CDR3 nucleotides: TGCGCCAGCAGCTACCTCGTGGGGGGGGAGACCCAGTACTTC. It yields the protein CASSYLVGGETQYF.

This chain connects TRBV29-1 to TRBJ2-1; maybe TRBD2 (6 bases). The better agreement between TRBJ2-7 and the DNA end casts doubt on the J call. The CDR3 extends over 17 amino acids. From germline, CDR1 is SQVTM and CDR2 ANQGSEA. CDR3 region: CSVETIGTLPPYNEQYF. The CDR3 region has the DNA TGCAGCGTTGAAACGATAGGGACTCTTCCCCCCTACAATGAGCAGTACTTC.

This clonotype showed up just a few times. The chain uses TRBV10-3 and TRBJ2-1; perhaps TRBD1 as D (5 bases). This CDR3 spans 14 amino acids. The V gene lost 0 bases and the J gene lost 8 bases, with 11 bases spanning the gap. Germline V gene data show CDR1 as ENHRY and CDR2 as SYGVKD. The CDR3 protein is CAISESGQGDEQFF. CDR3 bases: TGTGCCATCAGTGAGTCGGGTCAGGGCGATGAGCAGTTCTTC.

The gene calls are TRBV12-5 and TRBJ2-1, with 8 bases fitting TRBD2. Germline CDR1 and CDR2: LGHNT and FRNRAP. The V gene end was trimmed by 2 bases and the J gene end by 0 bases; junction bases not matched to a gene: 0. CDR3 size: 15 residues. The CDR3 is CASGLSGSSYNEQFF. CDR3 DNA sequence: TGTGCTAGTGGTTTGAGCGGGAGCTCCTACAATGAGCAGTTCTTC.

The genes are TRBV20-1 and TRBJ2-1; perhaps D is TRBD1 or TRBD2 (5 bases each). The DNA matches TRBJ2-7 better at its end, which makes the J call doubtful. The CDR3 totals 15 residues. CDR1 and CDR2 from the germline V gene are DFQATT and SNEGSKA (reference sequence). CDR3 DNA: TGCAGTGCCCTTGGGGCAGGGAGCTCCTACAATGAGCAGTACTTC. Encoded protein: CSALGAGSSYNEQYF.

The CDR3 DNA reads as TGTGCCAGCAGCGCGGGAGTTAGTGGGGCCAACGTCCTGACTTTC. This encodes CASSAGVSGANVLTF. V is TRBV9 and J is TRBJ2-6, with D maybe TRBD2 (6 bases). The ends were cut back, 3 bases at V and 3 bases at J, with 10 bases in the middle. The length of the CDR3 is 15 residues. Germline V gene lookup returns CDR1 SGDLS and CDR2 YYNGEE.

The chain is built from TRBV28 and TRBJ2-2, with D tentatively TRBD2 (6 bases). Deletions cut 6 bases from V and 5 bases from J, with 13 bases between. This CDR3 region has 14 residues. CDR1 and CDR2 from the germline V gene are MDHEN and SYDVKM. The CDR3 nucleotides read TGTGCCAGCAGGGGGGGACTCGGGACCGGGGAGCTGTTTTTT. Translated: CASRGGLGTGELFF.

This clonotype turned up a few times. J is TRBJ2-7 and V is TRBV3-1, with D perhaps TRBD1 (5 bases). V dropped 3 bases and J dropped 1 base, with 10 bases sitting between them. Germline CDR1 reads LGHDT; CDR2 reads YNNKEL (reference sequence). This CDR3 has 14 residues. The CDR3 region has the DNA TGTGCCAGCAGCCATTCTCCAGGGTCCTACGAGCAGTACTTC. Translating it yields CASSHSPGSYEQYF.

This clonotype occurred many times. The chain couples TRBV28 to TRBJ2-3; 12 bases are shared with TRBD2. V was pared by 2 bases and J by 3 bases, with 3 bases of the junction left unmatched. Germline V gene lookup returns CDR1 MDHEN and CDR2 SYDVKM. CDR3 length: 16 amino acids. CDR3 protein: CASSLLAGGRTDTQYF. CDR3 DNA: TGTGCCAGCAGTTTACTAGCGGGGGGGAGGACAGATACGCAGTATTTT.